One T cell receptor beta chain is described in this entry. Its antigen is still unknown. Isolation of PBMCs was performed on around 9.3 ml fresh peripheral blood. Germline V gene lookup returns CDR1 GTSNPN and CDR2 SVGIG (reference sequence). Trimming shortened V by 3 bases and J by 4 bases, and 6 bases separated the two germline ends. This CDR3 has 12 amino acids. This entry is derived from a study of T cells in Graves' hyperthyroidism and ophthalmopathy. Whole-study findings and limits: Most thyroid clonotypes expanded above 0.001 were also detected in blood.

TCR beta CDR3 regions were amplified from RNA. An initial round of RT-PCR targeting the TCR CDR3 relied on the HTBI primer set. TCRdb processed the multiplex PCR reads anew with MiXCR; each CDR3 protein has one entry. Among 530,000 or so distinct CDR3 sequences, roughly 24% were seen once, and the ten largest hold roughly 10%. The chain uses TRBV30 and TRBJ2-2; D gene unclear. Sequenced input: blood. The source is a woman aged 25-40 years with Graves' ophthalmopathy. The CDR3 is CAWRGSTGELFF. The CDR3 nucleotides read TGTGCCTGGAGGGGCAGCACCGGGGAGCTGTTTTTT.